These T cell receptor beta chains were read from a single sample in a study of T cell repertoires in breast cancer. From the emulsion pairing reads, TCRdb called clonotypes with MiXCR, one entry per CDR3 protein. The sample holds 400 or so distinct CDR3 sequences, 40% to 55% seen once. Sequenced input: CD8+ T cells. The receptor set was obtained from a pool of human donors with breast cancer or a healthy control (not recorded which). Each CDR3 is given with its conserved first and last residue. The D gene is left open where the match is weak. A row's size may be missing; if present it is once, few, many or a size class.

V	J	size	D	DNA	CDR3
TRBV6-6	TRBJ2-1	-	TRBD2	TGTGCCAGCAAGGGGAGGGCCGGGAACAATGAGCAGTTCTTC	CASKGRAGNNEQFF
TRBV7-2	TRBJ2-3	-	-	TGTGCCAGCAGCCCCCCGTCGGGAGATACGCAGTATTTT	CASSPPSGDTQYF
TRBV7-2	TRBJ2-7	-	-	TGTGCCAGCAGCTTAGGAACGGCTACCTACGAGCAGTACTTC	CASSLGTATYEQYF
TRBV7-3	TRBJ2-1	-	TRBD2	TGTGCCAGCAGCTTTGGAGCGGGAGTAGGTGAGCAGTTCTTC	CASSFGAGVGEQFF
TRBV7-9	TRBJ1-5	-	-	TGTGCCAGCAGCGTGAAAAGGGAGCACAATCAGCCACAGCATTTT	CASSVKREHNQPQHF
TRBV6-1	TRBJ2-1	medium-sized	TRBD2	TGTGCCAGCAACGGGAGGGCCAGGAACAATGAGCAGTTCTTC	CASNGRARNNEQFF
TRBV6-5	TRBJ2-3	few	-	TGTGCCAGCAGTGGTGAGGGCACAGATACGCAGTATTTT	CASSGEGTDTQYF
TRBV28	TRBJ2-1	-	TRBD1	TGTGCCAGCAGTCCCAGGGGGCAGGGCTCCTACAATGAGCAGTTCTTC	CASSPRGQGSYNEQFF
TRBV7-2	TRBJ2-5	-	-	TGTGCCAGCAACCGTGGGCAGACCCAAGAGACCCAGTACTTC	CASNRGQTQETQYF
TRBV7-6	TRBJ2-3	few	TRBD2	TGTGCCAGCAGCTTAGGGCTAGCGGGACGCAGCACAGATACGCAGTATTTT	CASSLGLAGRSTDTQYF
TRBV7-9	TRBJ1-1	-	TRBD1	TGTGCCAGCAGCGTGACAGGGGGCCTCCACACTGACACTTTCTTT	CASSVTGGLHTDTFF
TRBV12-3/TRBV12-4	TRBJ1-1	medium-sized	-	TGTGCCAGCAGTTTCGGGGGCAAGAACACTGAAGCTTTCTTT	CASSFGGKNTEAFF
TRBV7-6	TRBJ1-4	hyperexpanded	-	TGTGCCAGCAGCGCCCTGACGGCTAATGAAAAACTGTTTTTT	CASSALTANEKLFF